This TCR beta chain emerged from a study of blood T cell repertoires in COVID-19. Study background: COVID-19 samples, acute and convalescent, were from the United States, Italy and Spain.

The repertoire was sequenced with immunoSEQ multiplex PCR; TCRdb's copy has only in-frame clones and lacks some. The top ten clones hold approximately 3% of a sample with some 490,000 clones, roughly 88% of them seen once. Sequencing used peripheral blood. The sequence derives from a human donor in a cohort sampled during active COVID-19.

CDR3 loop: CASSARRGGRSDYGYTF. The CDR3, as DNA: TGTGCCAGCAGCGCCCGCCGGGGGGGGCGCTCGGACTATGGCTACACCTTC. This chain joins TRBV9 and TRBJ1-2; perhaps TRBD1 as D (6 bases). The CDR3 spans 17 residues. Trimming left V 3 bases short and J 3 bases short, with 21 bases between. CDR1 SGDLS and CDR2 YYNGEE come from the germline V gene.